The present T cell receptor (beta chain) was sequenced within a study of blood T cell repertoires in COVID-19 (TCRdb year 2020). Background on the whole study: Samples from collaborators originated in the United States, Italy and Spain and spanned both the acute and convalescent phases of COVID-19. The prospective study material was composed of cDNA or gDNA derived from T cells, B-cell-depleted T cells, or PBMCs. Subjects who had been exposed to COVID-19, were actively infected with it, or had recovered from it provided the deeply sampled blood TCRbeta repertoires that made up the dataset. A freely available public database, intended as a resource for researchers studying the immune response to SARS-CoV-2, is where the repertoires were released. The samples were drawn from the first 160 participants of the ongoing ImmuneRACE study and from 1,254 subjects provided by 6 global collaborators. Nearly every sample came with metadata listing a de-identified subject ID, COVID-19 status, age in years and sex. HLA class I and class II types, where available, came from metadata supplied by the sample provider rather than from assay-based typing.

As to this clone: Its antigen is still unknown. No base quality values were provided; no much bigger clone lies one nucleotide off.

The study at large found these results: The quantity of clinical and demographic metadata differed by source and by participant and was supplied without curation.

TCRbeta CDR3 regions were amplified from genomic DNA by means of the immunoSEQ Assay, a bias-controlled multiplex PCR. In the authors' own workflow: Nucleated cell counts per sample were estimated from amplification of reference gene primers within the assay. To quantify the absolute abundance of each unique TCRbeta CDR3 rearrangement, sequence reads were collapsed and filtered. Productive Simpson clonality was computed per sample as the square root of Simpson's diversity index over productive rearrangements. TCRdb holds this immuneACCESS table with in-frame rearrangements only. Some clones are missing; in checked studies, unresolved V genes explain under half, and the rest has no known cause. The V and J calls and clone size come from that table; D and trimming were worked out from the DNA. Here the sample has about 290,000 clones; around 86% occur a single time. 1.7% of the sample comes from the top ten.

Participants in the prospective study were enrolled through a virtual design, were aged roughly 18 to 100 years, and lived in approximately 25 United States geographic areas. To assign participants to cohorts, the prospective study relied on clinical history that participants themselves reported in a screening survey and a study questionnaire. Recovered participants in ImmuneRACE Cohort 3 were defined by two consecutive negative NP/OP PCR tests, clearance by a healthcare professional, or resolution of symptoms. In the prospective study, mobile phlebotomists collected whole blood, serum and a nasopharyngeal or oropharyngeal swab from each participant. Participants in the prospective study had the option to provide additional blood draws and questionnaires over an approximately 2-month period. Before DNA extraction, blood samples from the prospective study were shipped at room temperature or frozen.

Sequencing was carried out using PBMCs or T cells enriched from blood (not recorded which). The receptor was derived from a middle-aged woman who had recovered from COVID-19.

The DNA sequence reads TGTGCCAGCAGCGCCCAACTAGCGGGAGGGGTGGATGAGCAGTTCTTC. Its protein product is CASSAQLAGGVDEQFF. The rearranged segments are TRBV5-4 and TRBJ2-1; TRBD2 aligns with 13 central bases. Including cysteine and phenylalanine, the CDR3 has 16 amino acids. Just the 48-base CDR3 DNA is kept, in frame starting at base 1. CDR1 SGHNT and CDR2 YYREEE are derived from the germline V gene (reference sequence). The junction shows trimming of 4 bases on V and 8 bases on J, and the gene matches do not reach 9 bases of it.